The rows below give T cell receptor beta chains drawn from one sample of a study of T cells in Graves' hyperthyroidism and ophthalmopathy. Using its own MiXCR run on the multiplex PCR reads, TCRdb lists one record per CDR3 protein. The sample carries roughly 840,000 distinct CDR3 sequences, roughly 37% recorded once. The source material was blood. These receptors were obtained from a young man with Graves' hyperthyroidism. Both conserved end residues are part of each CDR3. A D gene is named only where the DNA matches it firmly. Clone size is shown for a subset of rows, as once, few, many or a class of expanded clone.

j_call d_call v_call clone_size cdr3_nt cdr3_aa
TRBJ1-1 TRBD1 TRBV10-3 - TGTGCCATCAGTACTGGACAGGGGAATTCTGAAGCTTTCTTT CAISTGQGNSEAFF
TRBJ2-2 - TRBV7-6 - TGTGCCGGCAGCTTAGCCCCAGAGGCCGGGGAGCTGTTTTTT CAGSLAPEAGELFF
TRBJ2-2 - TRBV24-1 many TGTGCCACCAGTGATTTTCGGGGAATGGGCACCGGGGAGCTGTTTTTT CATSDFRGMGTGELFF
TRBJ1-1 - TRBV3-1 - TGTGCCAGCAGCCAAGAGCGAGGGGGCACTGAAGCTTTCTTT CASSQERGGTEAFF
TRBJ1-5 - TRBV7-2 many TGTGCCAGCAGCTTGGTGGGGTATAGCAATCAGCCCCAGCATTTT CASSLVGYSNQPQHF
TRBJ1-1 - TRBV7-2 few TGCGCCAGCAGCCAACCTGGGGGGGTCGGGATGACTGAAGCTTTCTTT CASSQPGGVGMTEAFF
TRBJ1-1 - TRBV29-1 - TGCAGCGTTGAGGCGGGGGGTGAAGCTTTCTTT CSVEAGGEAFF
TRBJ2-7 - TRBV15 - TGTGCCACCAGCAGAGATAGAGGGCGTTTGAACGGGCAGTACTTC CATSRDRGRLNGQYF
TRBJ1-5 - TRBV6-5 many TGTGCCAGCAGTTCGCTGGGAGCTCAGCCCCAGCATTTT CASSSLGAQPQHF
TRBJ1-1 TRBD1 TRBV7-9 - TGTGCCAGCAGCGCCACGTCCGGGACAGGGGCCACTGAAGCTTTCTTT CASSATSGTGATEAFF
TRBJ1-1 - TRBV7-9 few TGTGCCAGCAGCTTAGAGGGGCCTGACACTGAAGCTTTCTTT CASSLEGPDTEAFF
TRBJ1-1 - TRBV5-1 - TGCGCCAGCAGTCAAGGTAAGCTGAACACTGAAGCTTTCTTT CASSQGKLNTEAFF
TRBJ2-5 TRBD1 TRBV5-1 - TGCGCCAGCAGCTGGCAGGGGGTAGGGGAGACCCAGTACTTC CASSWQGVGETQYF
TRBJ2-2 TRBD1 TRBV9 few TGTGCCAGCAGCCCGAGTGGGACAGGGGACACCGGGGAGCTGTTTTTT CASSPSGTGDTGELFF
TRBJ1-4 - TRBV5-1 - TGCGCCAGCAGCTTGCAGGCGTCGGAGGAAAAACTGTTTTTT CASSLQASEEKLFF
TRBJ1-1 - TRBV2 many TGTGCCAGCAGCCCTAGTACTCGATTGAACACTGAAGCTTTCTTT CASSPSTRLNTEAFF
TRBJ1-1 - TRBV7-3 - TGCGCCAGCAACCAAGTCGGGGCAGGCAAAGCTTTCTTT CASNQVGAGKAFF
TRBJ2-6 - TRBV20-1 - TGCAGTGCCAGGAACAGGGAGGCCAACGTCCTGACTTTC CSARNREANVLTF
TRBJ1-6 - TRBV5-6 - TGTGCCAGCAGCTCCGGGGCCCGAGGACATCCCCTCCACTTT CASSSGARGHPLHF
TRBJ2-7 - TRBV4-3 few TGCGCCAGCAGCCTACTGATAGGAAACTACGAGCAGTACTTC CASSLLIGNYEQYF
TRBJ1-2 TRBD1 TRBV24-1 many TGTGCCACCATAAAGCCGGGACAGCTCTATGGCTACACCTTC CATIKPGQLYGYTF
TRBJ2-5 - TRBV2 - TGTGCCAGCAGTGGGGTTACCAGAACCCAAGAGACCCAGTACTTC CASSGVTRTQETQYF
TRBJ2-5 - TRBV9 - TGTGCCAGCAGCGTAGGGGCTAGTTCCCTCCAAGAGACCCAGTACTTC CASSVGASSLQETQYF
TRBJ2-7 - TRBV20-1 - TGCAGTGCGACTTCAGTCGGGAGTATTTACGAGCAGTACTTC CSATSVGSIYEQYF
TRBJ1-2 TRBD1 TRBV5-1 - TGCGCCAGCAGCGGACAGGCCACGAACTATGGCTACACCTTC CASSGQATNYGYTF
TRBJ2-7 - TRBV29-1 - TGCAGCGTTGGAACCAGGGTCGACGAGCAGTACTTC CSVGTRVDEQYF
TRBJ2-7 - TRBV11-2 - TGTGCCAGCCAAGGGGGGACCTACGAGCAGTACTTC CASQGGTYEQYF
TRBJ1-1 - TRBV9 few TGTGCCAGCAGCGTGGCAGGGGACCTGAACACTGAAGCTTTCTTT CASSVAGDLNTEAFF
TRBJ2-5 TRBD2 TRBV15 once TGTGCCACCAGCAGCACCAGCGGGGGGGCGGAGACCCAGTACTTC CATSSTSGGAETQYF
TRBJ1-1 - TRBV6-1 - TGTGCCAGCATGGAGACTTCACCGCCTGAAGCTTTCTTT CASMETSPPEAFF